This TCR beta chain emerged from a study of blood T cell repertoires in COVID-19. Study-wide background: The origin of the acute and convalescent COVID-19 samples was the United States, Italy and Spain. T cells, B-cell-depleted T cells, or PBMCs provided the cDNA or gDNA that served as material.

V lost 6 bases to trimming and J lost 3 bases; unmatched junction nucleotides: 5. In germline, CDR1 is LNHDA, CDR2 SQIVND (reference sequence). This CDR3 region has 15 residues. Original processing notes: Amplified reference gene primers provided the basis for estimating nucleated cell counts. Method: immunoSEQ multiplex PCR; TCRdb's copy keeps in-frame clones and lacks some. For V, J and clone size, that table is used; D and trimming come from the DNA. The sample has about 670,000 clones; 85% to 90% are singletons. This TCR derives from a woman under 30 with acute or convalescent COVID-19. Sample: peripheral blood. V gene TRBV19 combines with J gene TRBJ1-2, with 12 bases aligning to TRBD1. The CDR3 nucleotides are TGTGCCAGTAGCCGGGACAGGGGGCAGGACTATGGCTACACCTTC. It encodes CASSRDRGQDYGYTF.